This entry lists 17 T cell receptor beta chains sequenced from one sample in a study of blood T cell repertoires in COVID-19 (dated by TCRdb to the early 2020s). The library relied on the immunoSEQ multiplex PCR assay. Held by TCRdb, this immuneACCESS table contains in-frame sequences only and omits some clones. Under half of the omission traces to an unresolved V gene where checked; the cause of the rest is unknown. For this sample the table gives roughly 430,000 clones, of which 88% were detected only once. Around 2% of the sample goes to the ten largest clones. The sample was PBMCs or T cells enriched from blood (not recorded which). The receptors were sampled from a woman in her thirties or forties with acute COVID-19.

This clone was seen at least ten times. The genes are TRBV2 and TRBJ1-1, with unresolved D. Germline V CDR1 and CDR2: SNHLY, FYNNEI. CDR3 length: 11 amino acids. V shed 8 bases and J shed 1 base, with 5 bases lying between them. The CDR3 sequence: CASLSNTEAFF. The CDR3 coding sequence is TGTGCCAGCCTTTCGAACACTGAAGCTTTCTTT.

The CDR3 reads CASSRSSGGDRLRYNEQFF. The DNA for the CDR3 is TGTGCCAGTAGTAGGTCTAGCGGGGGCGACCGCCTCCGCTACAATGAGCAGTTCTTC. The chain is built from TRBV19 and TRBJ2-1, with 10 bases that match TRBD2. Germline V gene data show CDR1 as LNHDA and CDR2 as SQIVND (reference sequence). The J segment lost 3 bases and the V segment lost 4 bases, leaving 15 bases of the junction unmatched. The CDR3 has 19 residues.

This chain's CDR3 is CATSSIGVGGSYEQYF. The CDR3 DNA reads TGTGCCACCAGTTCGATTGGGGTGGGGGGGAGCTACGAGCAGTACTTC. This chain connects TRBV24-1 to TRBJ2-7; the match to TRBD2 covers 7 bases. The CDR3 sequence is 16 residues long. Germline loops: CDR1 KGHDR, CDR2 SFDVKD. Trimming cost V 6 bases and J 3 bases; bases outside gene matches: 13.

This chain uses TRBV11-2 with TRBJ2-2, with 9 bases fitting TRBD1. The CDR3 loop spans 15 amino acids. Germline lookup yields CDR1 SGHAT and CDR2 FQNNGV. After removal of 3 bases from V and 6 bases from J, the junction contained 5 bases not matched to a gene. The CDR3 region has the DNA TGTGCCAGCAGCTTCCGGACAGGGGCATCCGGGGAGCTGTTTTTT. This translates into CASSFRTGASGELFF.

The chain's CDR3 is CAWSSGTTNTGELFF. The CDR3 DNA reads as TGTGCCTGGAGTTCCGGGACAACGAACACCGGGGAGCTGTTTTTT. The chain recombines TRBV30 with TRBJ2-2; possibly TRBD1 for D (6 bases). Trimming removed 2 bases at V and 0 bases at J, with 10 bases between. The germline CDR1 and CDR2 sequences are GTSNPN and SVGIG (reference sequence). CDR3 length: 15 residues.

The chain carries TRBV9 and TRBJ2-5; 9 bases match TRBD1. Germline V lookup: CDR1 SGDLS, CDR2 YYNGEE. J lost 5 bases, V lost 6 bases, and 8 bases had no gene match. The CDR3 has 14 residues. DNA for the CDR3: TGTGCCAGCAACCGAGGACAGGGGTGGGAGACCCAGTACTTC. Protein: CASNRGQGWETQYF. Combining the CDR3 with reference TRBV9 and TRBJ2-5 gives the whole variable domain DSGVTQTPKHLITATGQRVTLRCSPRSGDLSVYWYQQSLDQGLQFLIQYYNGEERAKGNILERFSAQQFPDLHSELNLSSLELGDSALYFCASNRGQGWETQYFGPGTRLLVL.

This clone occurred a few times. The chain recombines TRBV11-2 with TRBJ2-6; 7 nucleotides agree with TRBD2. V gave up 8 bases and J gave up 0 bases; unmatched junction bases: 13. CDR1 and CDR2 from the germline V gene are SGHAT and FQNNGV. CDR3 length: 18 amino acids. CDR3 nucleotide sequence: TGTGCCAGCCGCGCACCGCTAGCGGTTAGCTCTGGGGCCAACGTCCTGACTTTC. Protein sequence: CASRAPLAVSSGANVLTF.

In its sample, this clone was seen once. The chain employs TRBV6-5 and TRBJ1-5; tentative D call: TRBD1 (6 bases). Looked up from germline, CDR1 is MNHEY and CDR2 is SVGAGI. CDR3 length: 15 residues. The germline V and J ends were trimmed by 6 bases and 4 bases, with 16 bases remaining between them. CDR3 in amino acids: CASSSDRMANQPQHF. As DNA, the CDR3 is TGTGCCAGCAGCTCCGACAGGATGGCAAATCAGCCCCAGCATTTT.

The chain has TRBV10-3 and TRBJ1-3, with unresolved D. V was pared by 4 bases and J by 1 base, with 11 bases between. Germline V lookup: CDR1 ENHRY, CDR2 SYGVKD. This CDR3 comprises 15 residues. CDR3 DNA: TGTGCCATCAGTGCAACAGAAAGTTCTGGAAACACCATATATTTT. As protein: CAISATESSGNTIYF.

The rearrangement uses TRBV27 and TRBJ1-2; D may be TRBD1 (6 bases). This CDR3 is 13 amino acids long. Trimming left V 6 bases short and J 5 bases short, with 13 bases between. Germline CDR1 and CDR2: MNHEY and SMNVEV (reference sequence). The CDR3 nucleotides are TGTGCCAGCAGACCGGGACATCATTATGGCTACACCTTC. The encoded protein is CASRPGHHYGYTF.

The chain is built from TRBV6-5 and TRBJ2-2; TRBD1 is a possible D gene (5 bases). The CDR3 extends over 13 amino acids. Germline V CDR1 and CDR2: MNHEY, SVGAGI. Trimming took off 8 bases at V and 1 base at J, with 8 bases between the two ends. The CDR3 spells CASYRLNTGELFF. The CDR3 bases are TGTGCCAGCTACAGGTTGAACACCGGGGAGCTGTTTTTT.

This chain connects TRBV6-2 or TRBV6-3 to TRBJ1-2; D remains ambiguous. The germline V gene encodes CDR1 MNHEY and CDR2 SVGEGT. The CDR3 is 12 amino acids. V lost 6 bases and J lost 4, with 9 bases in between. CDR3: CASSPGSYGYTF. The CDR3 bases are TGTGCCAGCAGCCCCGGGAGCTATGGCTACACCTTC.

This chain uses TRBV18 with TRBJ1-3, with a possible D match to TRBD1 (5 bases). The CDR3 has 16 residues. The germline gives CDR1 KGHSH, CDR2 LQKENI. Between the trimmed V and J ends, which lost 1 base and 0 bases, there was a span of 10 bases. The CDR3 region is CASSPREGSSGNTIYF. DNA for the CDR3: TGTGCCAGCTCACCACGGGAGGGGAGCTCTGGAAACACCATATATTTT. The full variable domain, rest sourced from reference TRBV18 and TRBJ1-3, is NAGVMQNPRHLVRRRGQEARLRCSPMKGHSHVYWYRQLPEEGLKFMVYLQKENIIDESGMPKERFSAEFPKEGPSILRIQQVVRGDSAAYFCASSPREGSSGNTIYFGEGSWLTVV.

The V call is TRBV11-2, the J call TRBJ1-6; a possible D gene is TRBD1 (6 bases). CDR3 size: 14 residues. The germline V gene encodes CDR1 SGHAT and CDR2 FQNNGV. V lost 3 bases to trimming and J lost 8 bases, with 11 bases between them. DNA for the CDR3: TGTGCCAGCAGCTTCGCGGCAGGGGATTCACCCCTCCACTTT. Translated: CASSFAAGDSPLHF.

The chain carries TRBV19 and TRBJ1-5, with 7 bases identical to TRBD1. V dropped 6 bases and J dropped 3; count of bases not matched to a gene: 8. CDR3 size: 15 residues. The germline gives CDR1 LNHDA, CDR2 SQIVND (reference sequence). The chain's CDR3 is CASRPDRRNNQPQHF. DNA for the CDR3: TGTGCCAGTAGACCGGACAGGAGGAACAATCAGCCCCAGCATTTT.

This sequence joins TRBV15 and TRBJ1-4; a possible D gene is TRBD1 (5 bases). CDR1 is LNHNV and CDR2 is YYDKDF in the germline V gene (reference sequence). V dropped 1 base and J dropped 5 bases, with 8 bases sitting between them. This CDR3 spans 14 amino acids. CDR3 in DNA: TGTGCCACCAGCAGAGTTCAGGGAAATGAAAAACTGTTTTTT. Its translation: CATSRVQGNEKLFF.

The chain combines TRBV21-1 with TRBJ1-2; TRBD1, the table's D call, lacks a check against the DNA. TRBV21-1 is reported as a pseudogene. The length of the CDR3 is 16 residues. CDR3 residues: CAREERQQGGNYGYTF. The CDR3 nucleotides read TGTGCCCGAGAGGAGCGTCAACAGGGGGGGAACTATGGCTACACCTTC.